The 11 T cell receptor beta chains below come from one sample, sequenced in a study of T-cell reconstitution after alpha-beta-depleted transplantation in children. During its preparation, the TCRbeta library received unique molecular identifiers. In TCRdb, the PCR reads were re-called with MiXCR into one record per CDR3 protein. This table holds about 230,000 distinct CDR3 sequences, roughly a tenth found once. The sample consisted of PBMCs, taken before TCRalphabeta/CD19-depleted stem cell transplant. The receptors derive from a child less than two years old with acute myeloid leukemia, due to receive a stem cell transplant.

There are many counts of this clonotype. V is TRBV7-2 and J is TRBJ2-2, with D perhaps matching TRBD1 (5 bases). Trimming took off 0 bases at V and 6 bases at J, with 17 bases between the two ends. Per the germline V gene, CDR1 is SGHTA and CDR2 is FQGNSA. The CDR3 runs 17 residues. The chain's CDR3 is CASSLARQGGRAGELFF. CDR3 sequence (DNA): TGTGCCAGCAGCTTAGCGCGCCAGGGTGGAAGGGCCGGGGAGCTGTTTTTT.

This clonotype was counted at least ten times. This chain links TRBV4-1 with TRBJ2-2, with 10 bases fitting TRBD2. The V gene end was trimmed by 1 base and the J gene end by 1 base; junction bases not matched to a gene: 0. There are 16 residues in the CDR3. Germline values: CDR1 MGHRA, CDR2 YSYEKL. This CDR3 reads CASSQGTSGNTGELFF. Written as DNA, the CDR3 is TGCGCCAGCAGCCAAGGGACTAGCGGGAACACCGGGGAGCTGTTTTTT.

This clonotype was seen ten or more times. V and J are TRBV29-1 and TRBJ2-5; 16 bases are a match to TRBD2. The V segment lost 6 bases and the J segment 5 bases; nucleotides outside the gene matches: 3. The CDR3 has 14 amino acids. Germline CDR1 SQVTM, CDR2 ANQGSEA. The CDR3 DNA is TGCAGCGTCGGGACTAGCGGGGGGGTTGAGACCCAGTACTTC. It codes for CSVGTSGGVETQYF. Looking up the rest from reference TRBV29-1 and TRBJ2-5 gives the full variable domain: SAVISQKPSRDICQRGTSLTIQCQVDSQVTMMFWYRQQPGQSLTLIATANQGSEATYESGFVIDKFPISRPNLTFSTLTVSNMSPEDSSIYLCSVGTSGGVETQYFGPGTRLLVL.

This clonotype has at least ten counts. J is TRBJ2-2 and V is TRBV20-1; D possibly corresponds to TRBD2 (5 bases). The CDR3 is 15 amino acids. Per germline, CDR1 DFQATT and CDR2 SNEGSKA (reference sequence). Trimming cost V 3 bases and J 4 bases, with 15 bases left between them. In DNA form, the CDR3 reads TGCAGTGCTAGTGACTCACAACGGGGCACCGGGGAGCTGTTTTTT. Translating gives CSASDSQRGTGELFF.

Of note for this clonotype: A read error may be the cause here, since a much bigger clone is one base away. This sequence joins TRBV24-1 and TRBJ2-1; D is undetermined. The CDR3 covers 14 residues. Germline CDR1 KGHDR, CDR2 SFDVKD. The CDR3: CATRDESSHNEQFF. The CDR3 DNA is TGTGCCACCAGAGACGAGAGCTCCCACAATGAGCAGTTCTTC.

This clonotype was found many times. V and J are TRBV6-6 and TRBJ2-1; tentative D call: TRBD1 (6 bases). The CDR3 is 12 amino acids. CDR1 and CDR2 (germline): MNHNY, SVGAGI (reference sequence). V was cut by 7 bases and J by 6 bases, with 10 bases left in between. CDR3 in amino acids: CASTRGSNEQFF. CDR3 nucleotide sequence: TGTGCCAGCACCAGGGGTAGCAATGAGCAGTTCTTC.

This clonotype was seen many times. The V gene is TRBV28, the J gene TRBJ1-2; 8 nucleotides match TRBD1. Germline CDR1 is MDHEN and CDR2 is SYDVKM. The CDR3 extends over 16 amino acids. J lost 2 bases, V lost 6 bases, and 11 bases had no gene match. CDR3 DNA sequence: TGTGCCAGCAGACTCCACCGGGACAGGATCAACTATGGCTACACCTTC. Its translation is CASRLHRDRINYGYTF.

This clonotype was observed at least ten times. V is TRBV10-3 and J is TRBJ2-1; D is perhaps TRBD2 (6 bases). The V end lost 10 bases, the J end lost 6 bases, and 19 bases lay between the germline ends. The CDR3 is 14 residues long. The germline CDR1 and CDR2 sequences are ENHRY and SYGVKD. The CDR3 sequence: CATKPGLLGNEQFF. The CDR3 nucleotides read TGTGCCACCAAGCCGGGACTCCTGGGCAATGAGCAGTTCTTC.

This clonotype was seen more than once but under ten times. The rearrangement uses TRBV5-6 and TRBJ1-4; 7 nucleotides align to TRBD1. The length of the CDR3 is 16 residues. After removal of 2 bases from V and 5 bases from J, the junction contained 9 bases not matched to a gene. Germline lookup yields CDR1 SGHDT and CDR2 YYEEEE. The CDR3: CASSFRQGRSNEKLFF. The CDR3 region has the DNA TGTGCCAGCAGCTTCAGACAGGGTCGGTCAAATGAAAAACTGTTTTTT.

Regarding this clonotype: A much larger clone lies a single base off, so this may be a read error. The rearrangement joins TRBV19 to TRBJ1-5; no reliable D call. The germline V gene has CDR1 LNHDA and CDR2 SQIVND (reference sequence). The CDR3 covers 13 residues. The CDR3 protein is CASSITRNQHQHF. The CDR3 DNA reads TGTGCCAGTAGTATAACCAGAAATCAGCACCAGCATTTT.

This clonotype was counted at least ten times. The chain uses TRBV4-2 and TRBJ2-2; D gene unclear. CDR3 length: 17 amino acids. V lost 0 bases and J lost 2, with 13 bases in between. The germline CDR1 and CDR2 sequences are LGHNA and YNFKEQ. The CDR3 nucleotides read TGTGCCAGCAGCCAAGAGCTGTCGGGCCTCAACACCGGGGAGCTGTTTTTT. Translating gives CASSQELSGLNTGELFF.